Listed here are 20 T cell receptor beta chains from one sample, sequenced in a study of CD8+CD57+ T cells in acquired aplastic anemia. TCR beta VDJ and CDR3 profiling used genomic DNA as template. Using its own MiXCR run on the reads, TCRdb lists one record per CDR3 protein. The sample has fewer than 150,000 distinct CDR3 sequences, over 45% seen once. Sample: sorted CD4+, CD8+, or CD8+CD57+ T cells (not recorded which) from PBMCs. Every receptor here comes from a human donor in good health, serving as a control.

Note on this clonotype: It may be a read error: a sequence one base away is much more abundant. J is TRBJ1-2 and V is TRBV18, with D possibly TRBD1 on 5 matching bases. The germline gives CDR1 KGHSH, CDR2 LQKENI. This CDR3 has 14 amino acids. CDR3 residues: CSSSRGTANYGYTF. CDR3 sequence (DNA): TGTTCCAGCTCACGGGGGACGGCTAACTATGGCTACACCTTC. Full variable domain (missing parts from reference TRBV18 and TRBJ1-2): NAGVMQNPRHLVRRRGQEARLRCSPMKGHSHVYWYRQLPEEGLKFMVYLQKENIIDESGMPKERFSAEFPKEGPSILRIQQVVRGDSAAYFCSSSRGTANYGYTFGSGTRLTVV.

There are many counts of this clonotype. A much bigger clone sits one base away, suggesting this may be a read error. V gene TRBV7-2 combines with J gene TRBJ1-2; weak D call: TRBD1 (6 bases). From germline, CDR1 is SGHTA and CDR2 FQGNSA. This CDR3 is built from 16 residues. V gave up 0 bases and J gave up 0 bases, with 11 bases separating them. CDR3 sequence (DNA): TGTGCCAGCAGCTTAGCAGGGACAATCTCTAACTATGGCTACACCTTC. Its translation is CASSLAGTISNYGYTF. Full variable domain (missing parts from reference TRBV7-2 and TRBJ1-2): GAGVSQSPSNKVTEKGKDVELRCDPISGHTALYWYRQSLGQGLEFLIYFQGNSAPDKSGLPSDRFSAERTGGSVSTLTIQRTQQEDSAVYLCASSLAGTISNYGYTFGSGTRLTVV.

The chain employs TRBV2 and TRBJ1-6, with TRBD1 as a possible D gene (6 bases). Germline V gene sequence: CDR1 SNHLY, CDR2 FYNNEI. This CDR3 is 14 amino acids long. V lost 5 bases to trimming and J lost 7 bases, with 12 bases between them. The CDR3 nucleotides are TGTGCCAGCAGTCGCCTCGGGGGCAATTCACCCCTCCACTTT. Its protein is CASSRLGGNSPLHF.

This clonotype was detected ten times or more. CDR3 in DNA: TGCGCCAGCAGCTTGGAAGGGACAGATACGCAGTATTTT. It translates to CASSLEGTDTQYF. This sequence joins TRBV5-1 and TRBJ2-3, with no clear D. Trimming left V 0 bases short and J 3 bases short, with 5 bases between. Per germline, CDR1 SGHRS and CDR2 YFSETQ. The CDR3 spans 13 residues.

Concerning this clonotype itself: One junction end does not reproduce the germline sequence, and a read error may be involved. The chain has TRBV7-9 and TRBJ2-5, with 12 bases lining up with TRBD2. This CDR3 contains 15 residues. Germline-derived CDR1 and CDR2 are SEHNR and FQNEAQ (reference sequence). CDR3 in amino acids: CASRPTSGGEEAQYF. CDR3 coding DNA: TGTGCCAGCAGACCGACTAGCGGGGGAGAAGAGGCCCAGTACTTC.

This clonotype was counted at least ten times. This chain connects TRBV3-1 to TRBJ2-7, with TRBD2 identical over 12 bases. V lost 4 bases and J lost 6; bases outside the gene matches: 7. This CDR3 is built from 15 residues. CDR1 is LGHDT and CDR2 is YNNKEL in the germline V gene (reference sequence). In DNA, the CDR3 is TGTGCCAGCAGCCCATTGACTAGCGGGGGACGCGAGCAGTACTTC. Protein product: CASSPLTSGGREQYF.

This clonotype was detected many times. This CDR3 is CASSETGGSNQPQHF. For the CDR3, the DNA is TGTGCCAGCAGCGAAACAGGGGGTAGCAATCAGCCCCAGCATTTT. The chain employs TRBV6-1 and TRBJ1-5; 8 bases align to TRBD1. The CDR3 runs to 15 residues. The V and J ends lost 6 bases and 0 bases, in that order; junction bases with no gene match: 4. Germline CDR1 reads MNHNS; CDR2 reads SASEGT.

J is TRBJ1-5 and V is TRBV10-3; a weak D match, TRBD1 (6 bases). The V gene lost 6 bases and the J gene lost 2 bases, with 11 bases spanning the gap. The germline CDR1 and CDR2 sequences are ENHRY and SYGVKD. This CDR3 comprises 14 residues. The CDR3 sequence: CAIRAGARNQPQHF. In DNA, the CDR3 is TGTGCCATCAGGGCAGGGGCCCGCAATCAGCCCCAGCATTTT.

The sample holds many counts of this clonotype. The gene calls are TRBV7-3 and TRBJ2-2; 9 bases are a match to TRBD2. Per the germline V gene, CDR1 is SGHTA and CDR2 is FQGTGA. Losses at the gene ends were 4 bases for V and 1 base for J; bases not matched to a gene: 4. The CDR3 runs to 16 residues. This CDR3 is CASSSGLAMNTGELFF. The CDR3 DNA reads TGTGCCAGCAGCTCGGGACTAGCCATGAACACCGGGGAGCTGTTTTTT.

This clonotype was recorded only once. Possible read error: a much larger clone is one base away. The chain carries TRBV6-5 and TRBJ1-1; D unresolved. Looked up from germline, CDR1 is MNHEY and CDR2 is SVGAGI. Deletions cut 4 bases from V and 6 bases from J, with 18 bases between. This CDR3 comprises 15 residues. CDR3: CASSCSTLGRSEAFF. The DNA for the CDR3 is TGTGCCAGCAGTTGCTCAACTTTAGGGAGATCTGAAGCTTTCTTT.

The chain carries TRBV10-3 and TRBJ1-6, with D possibly TRBD1 on 6 matching bases. Germline loops: CDR1 ENHRY, CDR2 SYGVKD. The CDR3 totals 12 residues. The germline V and J ends were trimmed by 10 bases and 6 bases, with 10 bases remaining between them. In DNA form, the CDR3 reads TGTGCCAGCAGGGGTAGTAATTCACCCCTCCACTTT. This codes for CASRGSNSPLHF.

The rearrangement joins TRBV9 to TRBJ2-7; TRBD2 might be the D (6 bases). Trimming left V 0 bases short and J 2 bases short, with 12 bases between. This CDR3 is 15 amino acids long. Germline CDR1 reads SGDLS; CDR2 reads YYNGEE. The CDR3 spells CASSVEVAAPYEQYF. In DNA form, the CDR3 reads TGTGCCAGCAGCGTAGAGGTAGCGGCCCCCTACGAGCAGTACTTC.

The genes are TRBV5-1 and TRBJ1-2; a possible D gene is TRBD1 (6 bases). V was trimmed by 0 bases and J by 4 bases, leaving 10 bases between them. The CDR3 length is 14 residues. Looked up from germline, CDR1 is SGHRS and CDR2 is YFSETQ. The CDR3 sequence is CASSLGTVSYGYTF. As DNA, the CDR3 is TGCGCCAGCAGCTTGGGGACAGTTAGCTATGGCTACACCTTC. The variable domain in full, completed from reference TRBV5-1 and TRBJ1-2, reads KAGVTQTPRYLIKTRGQQVTLSCSPISGHRSVSWYQQTPGQGLQFLFEYFSETQRNKGNFPGRFSGRQFSNSRSEMNVSTLELGDSALYLCASSLGTVSYGYTFGSGTRLTVV.

To note about this clonotype: It may be a read error: a sequence one base away is much more abundant. This chain joins TRBV10-3 and TRBJ1-1; TRBD1 matches at 7 bases. The V and J ends lost 6 bases and 5 bases, in that order; junction bases with no gene match: 9. The germline V gene encodes CDR1 ENHRY and CDR2 SYGVKD. The CDR3 contains 14 residues. CDR3 residues: CAIRTGNLGTEAFF. As DNA, the CDR3 is TGTGCCATCAGGACAGGGAATCTAGGTACTGAAGCTTTCTTT.

The rearrangement joins TRBV7-2 to TRBJ1-2, with 8 bases identical to TRBD1. The CDR3 sequence is 14 residues long. J lost 8 bases, V lost 6 bases, and 11 bases had no gene match. CDR1 SGHTA and CDR2 FQGNSA come from the germline V gene. CDR3 nucleotide sequence: TGTGCCAGCAGTGGTCGGACAGGGACTTGGGGCTACACCTTC. The encoded protein is CASSGRTGTWGYTF.

There are a few counts of this clonotype. This chain links TRBV11-2 with TRBJ2-3, with TRBD1 matching over 9 bases. CDR1 and CDR2 (germline): SGHAT, FQNNGV. This CDR3 region has 16 residues. The ends lost 4 bases at V and 4 bases at J; junction bases unmatched: 9. The DNA for the CDR3 is TGTGCCAGCAGCTCAACGGGACAGGGACGTCCAGATACGCAGTATTTT. Translating it yields CASSSTGQGRPDTQYF. Complete variable domain (other parts from reference TRBV11-2 and TRBJ2-3): EAGVAQSPRYKIIEKRQSVAFWCNPISGHATLYWYQQILGQGPKLLIQFQNNGVVDDSQLPKDRFSAERLKGVDSTLKIQPAKLEDSAVYLCASSSTGQGRPDTQYFGPGTRLTVL.

The chain has TRBV10-3 and TRBJ2-1, with 7 bases matching TRBD2. This CDR3 contains 14 residues. Germline V gives CDR1 ENHRY, CDR2 SYGVKD. With 10 bases clipped from V and 8 bases from J, the junction kept 14 bases outside the gene matches. The CDR3 bases are TGTGCCACCGGATCAGGCGGGGGACCGGATGAGCAGTTCTTC. This gives the protein CATGSGGGPDEQFF.

In the case of this clonotype: An end of the junction does not agree with germline; a read error may underlie this. J is TRBJ2-7 and V is TRBV10-3; D not resolved. CDR3 length: 13 residues. Germline CDR1 reads ENHRY; CDR2 reads SYGVKD. CDR3 sequence reads: CASSYRSSYEQYF. The CDR3 DNA sequence: TGTGCCAGCAGTTACCGTTCATCCTACGAGCAGTACTTC.

There are many counts of this clonotype. This may arise from a read error, as a much more abundant clone is one base away. The chain recombines TRBV20-1 with TRBJ1-1; D is unclear. There are 11 residues in the CDR3. CDR1 is DFQATT and CDR2 is SNEGSKA in the germline V gene (reference sequence). The CDR3 sequence is CSAFLREEALF. CDR3 DNA: TGCAGTGCTTTCTTGAGGGAGGAAGCTCTCTTT.

The chain employs TRBV24-1 and TRBJ2-5, with D unclear. Looked up from germline, CDR1 is KGHDR and CDR2 is SFDVKD. Trimming shortened V by 4 bases and J by 4 bases, and 18 bases separated the two germline ends. The CDR3 runs to 16 residues. CDR3 nucleotides: TGTGCCACCAGTGACCCGAAGGTCCTTTTGGGAGAGACCCAGTACTTC. Protein: CATSDPKVLLGETQYF.